This T cell receptor (beta chain) was documented in a study of shared clonotypes between healthy human individuals. This clone was seen only once. CDR1 and CDR2 from the germline V gene are SGHTA and FQGNSA. The CDR3 extends over 11 amino acids. The V end was cut by 5 bases, the J end by 6 bases, with 5 bases between. The protocol was immunoSEQ multiplex PCR, while the TCRdb copy is restricted to in-frame clones and leaves out a portion. The sample records 2 million to 3 million clones, over 85% being singletons. The sample comprised naive CD4+ T cells from PBMCs. As to subset: CD45RA+ positively selected. The clonotype was recovered from a man younger than 35 in good health. Some clones in this sample may be carry-over from other donors' samples. This sequence joins TRBV7-2 and TRBJ2-1, with D hard to call. The CDR3 protein is CASSPVNEQFF. The DNA of the CDR3 is TGTGCCAGCAGCCCGGTCAATGAGCAGTTCTTC.